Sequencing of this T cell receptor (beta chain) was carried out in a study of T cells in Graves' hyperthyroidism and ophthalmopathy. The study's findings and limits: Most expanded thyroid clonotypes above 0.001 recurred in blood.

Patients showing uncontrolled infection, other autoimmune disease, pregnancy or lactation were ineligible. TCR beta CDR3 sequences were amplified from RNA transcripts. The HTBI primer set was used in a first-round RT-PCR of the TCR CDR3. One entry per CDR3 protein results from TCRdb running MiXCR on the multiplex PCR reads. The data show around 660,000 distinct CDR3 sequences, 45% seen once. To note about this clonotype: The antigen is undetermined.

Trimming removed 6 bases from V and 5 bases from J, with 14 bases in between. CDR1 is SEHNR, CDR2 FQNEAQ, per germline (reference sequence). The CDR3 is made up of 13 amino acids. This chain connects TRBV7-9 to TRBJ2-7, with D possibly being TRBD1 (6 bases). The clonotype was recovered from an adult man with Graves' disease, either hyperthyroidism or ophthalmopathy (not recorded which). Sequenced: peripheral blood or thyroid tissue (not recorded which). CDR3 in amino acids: CASSYSGVHEQYF. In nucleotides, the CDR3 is TGTGCCAGCAGTTACTCAGGGGTACACGAGCAGTACTTC.